This paragraph covers one TCR beta chain sequence. Its antigen is still unknown. No base quality information exists; no much larger clone differs at one position. The source of the sample is a study of T cell therapy product for transplant patients (dated by TCRdb to between 2018 and 2020). In terms of the full investigation: In Berlin, Germany, the wider healthy donor group was made up of roughly 20 individuals (about 10 male and 9 female) aged roughly 23 to 81 years. Using CMV as the model virus, the study developed a next-generation autologous adoptive antiviral T-cell product for immunosuppressed solid organ transplant patients. To assess clonal composition, the TCRbeta repertoires of CMV-specific T-cell products grown with and without rapamycin from the same donors were compared. The TCRbeta repertoire analysis of rapamycin-treated and untreated products included n = 3 healthy donors. Expansion media were supplemented with either IL-7 and IL-15 at about 9.9 ng/ml or IL-2 at about 52 U/ml.

Broad study findings and their caveats: In untreated products the top 10 clones covered around 90% of the repertoire, compared with approximately 68% in rapamycin-treated products. According to the authors' suggestion, the increased clonal diversity in Rapa-TCPs may reflect the survival of low-frequency clones and the preferential expansion of central memory T cells. Paired products from the same donor shared many clones, whereas repertoires from different donors showed no overlap. A more diverse, less clonal TCRbeta repertoire and a greater number of distinct clones were observed in rapamycin-treated products than in untreated products.

After genomic DNA was extracted with an AllPrep DNA/RNA Kit, the TCRbeta CDR3 regions were amplified using the immunoSEQ hsTCRb Kit. Under the source paper's analysis protocol: Productive rearrangements, meaning in-frame CDR3 nucleotide sequences with no stop codons, were analyzed in immunoSEQ Analyzer 3.0. Clonality was calculated from productive entropy normalized to the number of productive rearrangements, and the Morisita index was used to measure overlap between samples. The table comes from immuneACCESS by way of TCRdb, which keeps in-frame sequences with V and J called. Part of the clones is missing from these tables; in studies checked, under half for an unresolved V gene and the rest for unknown reasons. From that table come the V and J calls and clone size; the DNA was used to work out D and trimming. This sample gives 450 or so clones in total; 60% of them show up just once. In total, the top ten clones hold less than 95% of the sample.

Unmatched junction bases come to 4, with V trimmed by 10 bases and J by 2 bases. From the cysteine through the phenylalanine, the CDR3 covers 12 amino acids. Only the CDR3 portion is preserved as DNA: 36 bases, with reading frame beginning at the first base. CDR1 is given as SNHLY and CDR2 as FYNNEI, both from the germline V gene. The tag on this sample means: approximately 19 nM rapamycin added during CMV-specific T-cell product expansion (Rapa-TCP). Put plainly, this sample's label means: CMVpp65/IE-1-reactive T cells enriched by IFNgamma capture and expanded in vitro. PBMCs were stimulated for five to six hours with overlapping CMV pp65 and IE-1 peptide pools, each at approximately 0.53 ug/ml. IFNgamma-producing CMV-stimulated cells were positively selected with the IFNgamma Secretion Assay-Cell Enrichment and Detection Kit (Miltenyi Biotec). Enriched IFNgamma+ cells were cultured for about 21 days with irradiated autologous feeders plus either IL-7/IL-15 or IL-2. To get enough cells for the different cell sorting steps, buffy coats were taken from about 15% of the 19 healthy donors. Biocoll density gradient centrifugation was used to isolate peripheral blood mononuclear cells. DRK supplied the buffy coats from healthy donors.

The sequence is built from TRBV2 and TRBJ2-7; TRBD1 aligns with 8 central bases. Sequencing used a sorted cell population cultured from PBMCs. The TCR sequence derives from an adult in good health. The CDR3 region has the sequence CATRQGTYEQYF. The nucleotides are TGTGCCACTCGACAGGGGACCTACGAGCAGTACTTC. The full variable domain, completed from the reference TRBV2 and TRBJ2-7 proteins outside the CDR3, reads EPEVTQTPSHQVTQMGQEVILRCVPISNHLYFYWYRQILGQKVEFLVSFYNNEISEKSEIFDDQFSVERPDGSNFTLKIRSTKLEDSAMYFCATRQGTYEQYFGPGTRLTVT.